The 17 T cell receptor beta chains presented below share a single source sample, sequenced in a study of cytomegalovirus exposure and HLA in healthy donors. The PCR employed 60 Vbeta primers together with 13 Jbeta primers. The data were produced by immunoSEQ multiplex PCR, yet TCRdb's version contains in-frame clones alone and is incomplete. Of about 160,000 clones in the sample, around 80% were seen once. The specimen was PBMCs. These receptors were collected from a man aged 18 to 35 in good health and CMV-seronegative.

This rearrangement joins TRBV21-1 to TRBJ2-2; the table's D call, TRBD1, has no DNA check behind it. TRBV21-1 is annotated as a pseudogene. The CDR3 runs to 17 residues. CDR3 amino acids: CASSPTGRDRATGELFF. The DNA for the CDR3 is TGTGCCAGCAGCCCCACCGGGCGGGACAGGGCAACCGGGGAGCTGTTTTTT.

This clone was detected only a few times. CDR3 nucleotide sequence: TGTGCCAGCAGCAGTCCGGACAGGACCCTCTACGAGCAGTACTTC. Translation: CASSSPDRTLYEQYF. The genes are TRBV5-4 and TRBJ2-7, with 7 nucleotides matching TRBD1. The ends lost 4 bases at V and 3 bases at J; junction bases unmatched: 10. Per the germline V gene, CDR1 is SGHNT and CDR2 is YYREEE (reference sequence). The CDR3 is 15 amino acids.

The V gene is TRBV2, the J gene TRBJ1-4; the D is unclear. This CDR3 comprises 14 residues. Trimming pared 2 bases from V and 8 bases from J, leaving 12 bases between. Per germline, CDR1 SNHLY and CDR2 FYNNEI. The CDR3 reads CASSEQAPREKLFF. The CDR3 region has the DNA TGTGCCAGCAGTGAACAGGCCCCAAGGGAAAAACTGTTTTTT.

The V gene is TRBV7-6, the J gene TRBJ2-2, with 7 bases aligning to TRBD1. The CDR3 runs 15 residues. CDR1 is SGHVS, CDR2 FNYEAQ, per germline. V shed 4 bases and J 4 bases; nucleotides not matched to a gene: 6. The CDR3 loop is CASSSRQGFTGELFF. The CDR3 region has the DNA TGTGCCAGCAGCTCAAGACAGGGCTTCACCGGGGAGCTGTTTTTT.

The chain couples TRBV7-2 to TRBJ1-5; unclear D gene. The germline CDR1 and CDR2 sequences are SGHTA and FQGNSA. V shed 6 bases and J shed 0 bases, with 6 bases lying between them. This CDR3 spans 13 amino acids. The CDR3 DNA follows: TGTGCCAGCAGGAGTAATAGCAATCAGCCCCAGCATTTT. Amino acids: CASRSNSNQPQHF.

This rearrangement joins TRBV5-1 to TRBJ2-7; 9 bases align to TRBD2. The germline V gene encodes CDR1 SGHRS and CDR2 YFSETQ. The trim removed 4 bases at V and 0 bases at J, leaving 5 bases unmatched. CDR3 length: 15 residues. CDR3 sequence: CASSPKTSGSYEQYF. The DNA of the CDR3 is TGCGCCAGCAGCCCAAAGACTAGCGGCTCCTACGAGCAGTACTTC.

This rearrangement joins TRBV6-4 to TRBJ2-3; the D is unclear. Between the trimmed V and J ends, which lost 3 bases and 6 bases, there was a span of 10 bases. The CDR3 extends over 13 amino acids. The V gene's germline CDR1 is MRHNA and CDR2 SNTAGT. The CDR3 loop is CASSEAARDTQYF. CDR3 sequence (DNA): TGTGCCAGCAGTGAGGCGGCTAGGGATACGCAGTATTTT.

The V gene is TRBV9, the J gene TRBJ1-2, with D perhaps TRBD1 (5 bases). With 2 bases removed from V and 6 bases from J, the gap between germline ends came to 14 bases. This CDR3 has 14 residues. Germline values: CDR1 SGDLS, CDR2 YYNGEE. The CDR3 region is CASSVGRGLDGYTF. The CDR3 DNA sequence: TGTGCCAGCAGCGTCGGACGGGGACTAGATGGCTACACCTTC.

This sequence joins TRBV9 and TRBJ1-5; 7 bases match TRBD1. CDR3 length equals 17 residues. Germline-derived CDR1 and CDR2 are SGDLS and YYNGEE. V trimming: 0 bases; J trimming: 0 bases; junction bases outside the gene matches: 6. DNA for the CDR3: TGTGCCAGCAGCGTAGTCACCAGGGACAGTAGCAATCAGCCCCAGCATTTT. Translating it yields CASSVVTRDSSNQPQHF.

The CDR3 sequence is CASSQGASGGQETQYF. The CDR3 DNA sequence: TGCGCCAGCAGCCAAGGCGCTAGCGGGGGCCAAGAGACCCAGTACTTC. V and J are TRBV4-3 and TRBJ2-5, with 10 positions matching TRBD2. Germline V gene data show CDR1 as LGHNA and CDR2 as YSLEER. V lost 1 base, J lost 1 base, and 3 bases stayed unmatched. There are 16 residues in the CDR3.

The rearrangement uses TRBV7-2 and TRBJ2-7; 10 nucleotides agree with TRBD2. With 1 base clipped from V and 3 bases from J, the junction kept 6 bases outside the gene matches. This CDR3 region has 16 residues. The germline gives CDR1 SGHTA, CDR2 FQGNSA. This chain's CDR3 is CASSLGSGLAIYEQYF. The CDR3 DNA reads TGTGCCAGCAGCTTAGGGTCGGGACTAGCGATCTACGAGCAGTACTTC.

Only a few counts were recorded for this clone. This CDR3 reads CASSLDGLRGTDTQYF. CDR3 in DNA: TGTGCCAGCAGCTTAGATGGCCTACGGGGCACAGATACGCAGTATTTT. The chain is built from TRBV7-9 and TRBJ2-3; no clear D. Germline-derived CDR1 and CDR2 are SEHNR and FQNEAQ (reference sequence). The CDR3 runs 16 residues. V lost 1 base and J lost 1, with 12 bases in between.

This chain links TRBV5-1 with TRBJ1-1; D call uncertain. V gave up 0 bases and J gave up 0 bases, with 12 bases separating them. Germline CDR1 and CDR2: SGHRS and YFSETQ. The CDR3 sequence is 16 residues long. The CDR3 spells CASSLGGSPMNTEAFF. DNA for the CDR3: TGCGCCAGCAGCTTGGGAGGGTCCCCTATGAACACTGAAGCTTTCTTT. Full variable domain (rest looked up from reference TRBV5-1 and TRBJ1-1): KAGVTQTPRYLIKTRGQQVTLSCSPISGHRSVSWYQQTPGQGLQFLFEYFSETQRNKGNFPGRFSGRQFSNSRSEMNVSTLELGDSALYLCASSLGGSPMNTEAFFGQGTRLTVV.

The chain employs TRBV27 and TRBJ1-3; D possibly corresponds to TRBD1 (6 bases). Germline lookup yields CDR1 MNHEY and CDR2 SMNVEV (reference sequence). The CDR3 covers 15 residues. V was pared by 6 bases and J by 0 bases, with 12 bases between. The CDR3 protein is CASRGGASSGNTIYF. As DNA, the CDR3 is TGTGCCAGCAGGGGGGGGGCCAGCTCTGGAAACACCATATATTTT.

The chain couples TRBV14 to TRBJ2-2; D is perhaps TRBD1 (6 bases). This CDR3 is built from 16 residues. V was pared by 1 base and J by 4 bases, with 13 bases between. Germline V gives CDR1 SGHDN, CDR2 FVKESK. CDR3 residues: CASSQVRDMGTGELFF. The CDR3 bases are TGTGCCAGCAGCCAAGTCCGGGACATGGGCACCGGGGAGCTGTTTTTT. Using reference TRBV14 and TRBJ2-2 for the parts outside the CDR3, the full variable domain is EAGVTQFPSHSVIEKGQTVTLRCDPISGHDNLYWYRRVMGKEIKFLLHFVKESKQDESGMPNNRFLAERTGGTYSTLKVQPAELEDSGVYFCASSQVRDMGTGELFFGEGSRLTVL.

The V and J genes are TRBV10-2 and TRBJ2-2; 11 bases agree with TRBD2. CDR1 and CDR2 from the germline V gene are WSHSY and SAAADI. CDR3 length: 15 amino acids. Trimming took 8 bases from V and 1 from J; bases not matched to a gene: 3. The CDR3 here is CASRGLAGNTGELFF. The CDR3 DNA reads as TGCGCCAGCCGCGGACTAGCGGGGAACACCGGGGAGCTGTTTTTT.

The chain joins TRBV7-2 to TRBJ2-3, with a weak D call TRBD1 (5 bases). Germline CDR1 and CDR2: SGHTA and FQGNSA. V lost 2 bases and J lost 0, with 9 bases in between. The CDR3 loop spans 15 amino acids. DNA of the CDR3: TGTGCCAGCAGCTTATGGGGCGGTAGCACAGATACGCAGTATTTT. Protein sequence: CASSLWGGSTDTQYF.